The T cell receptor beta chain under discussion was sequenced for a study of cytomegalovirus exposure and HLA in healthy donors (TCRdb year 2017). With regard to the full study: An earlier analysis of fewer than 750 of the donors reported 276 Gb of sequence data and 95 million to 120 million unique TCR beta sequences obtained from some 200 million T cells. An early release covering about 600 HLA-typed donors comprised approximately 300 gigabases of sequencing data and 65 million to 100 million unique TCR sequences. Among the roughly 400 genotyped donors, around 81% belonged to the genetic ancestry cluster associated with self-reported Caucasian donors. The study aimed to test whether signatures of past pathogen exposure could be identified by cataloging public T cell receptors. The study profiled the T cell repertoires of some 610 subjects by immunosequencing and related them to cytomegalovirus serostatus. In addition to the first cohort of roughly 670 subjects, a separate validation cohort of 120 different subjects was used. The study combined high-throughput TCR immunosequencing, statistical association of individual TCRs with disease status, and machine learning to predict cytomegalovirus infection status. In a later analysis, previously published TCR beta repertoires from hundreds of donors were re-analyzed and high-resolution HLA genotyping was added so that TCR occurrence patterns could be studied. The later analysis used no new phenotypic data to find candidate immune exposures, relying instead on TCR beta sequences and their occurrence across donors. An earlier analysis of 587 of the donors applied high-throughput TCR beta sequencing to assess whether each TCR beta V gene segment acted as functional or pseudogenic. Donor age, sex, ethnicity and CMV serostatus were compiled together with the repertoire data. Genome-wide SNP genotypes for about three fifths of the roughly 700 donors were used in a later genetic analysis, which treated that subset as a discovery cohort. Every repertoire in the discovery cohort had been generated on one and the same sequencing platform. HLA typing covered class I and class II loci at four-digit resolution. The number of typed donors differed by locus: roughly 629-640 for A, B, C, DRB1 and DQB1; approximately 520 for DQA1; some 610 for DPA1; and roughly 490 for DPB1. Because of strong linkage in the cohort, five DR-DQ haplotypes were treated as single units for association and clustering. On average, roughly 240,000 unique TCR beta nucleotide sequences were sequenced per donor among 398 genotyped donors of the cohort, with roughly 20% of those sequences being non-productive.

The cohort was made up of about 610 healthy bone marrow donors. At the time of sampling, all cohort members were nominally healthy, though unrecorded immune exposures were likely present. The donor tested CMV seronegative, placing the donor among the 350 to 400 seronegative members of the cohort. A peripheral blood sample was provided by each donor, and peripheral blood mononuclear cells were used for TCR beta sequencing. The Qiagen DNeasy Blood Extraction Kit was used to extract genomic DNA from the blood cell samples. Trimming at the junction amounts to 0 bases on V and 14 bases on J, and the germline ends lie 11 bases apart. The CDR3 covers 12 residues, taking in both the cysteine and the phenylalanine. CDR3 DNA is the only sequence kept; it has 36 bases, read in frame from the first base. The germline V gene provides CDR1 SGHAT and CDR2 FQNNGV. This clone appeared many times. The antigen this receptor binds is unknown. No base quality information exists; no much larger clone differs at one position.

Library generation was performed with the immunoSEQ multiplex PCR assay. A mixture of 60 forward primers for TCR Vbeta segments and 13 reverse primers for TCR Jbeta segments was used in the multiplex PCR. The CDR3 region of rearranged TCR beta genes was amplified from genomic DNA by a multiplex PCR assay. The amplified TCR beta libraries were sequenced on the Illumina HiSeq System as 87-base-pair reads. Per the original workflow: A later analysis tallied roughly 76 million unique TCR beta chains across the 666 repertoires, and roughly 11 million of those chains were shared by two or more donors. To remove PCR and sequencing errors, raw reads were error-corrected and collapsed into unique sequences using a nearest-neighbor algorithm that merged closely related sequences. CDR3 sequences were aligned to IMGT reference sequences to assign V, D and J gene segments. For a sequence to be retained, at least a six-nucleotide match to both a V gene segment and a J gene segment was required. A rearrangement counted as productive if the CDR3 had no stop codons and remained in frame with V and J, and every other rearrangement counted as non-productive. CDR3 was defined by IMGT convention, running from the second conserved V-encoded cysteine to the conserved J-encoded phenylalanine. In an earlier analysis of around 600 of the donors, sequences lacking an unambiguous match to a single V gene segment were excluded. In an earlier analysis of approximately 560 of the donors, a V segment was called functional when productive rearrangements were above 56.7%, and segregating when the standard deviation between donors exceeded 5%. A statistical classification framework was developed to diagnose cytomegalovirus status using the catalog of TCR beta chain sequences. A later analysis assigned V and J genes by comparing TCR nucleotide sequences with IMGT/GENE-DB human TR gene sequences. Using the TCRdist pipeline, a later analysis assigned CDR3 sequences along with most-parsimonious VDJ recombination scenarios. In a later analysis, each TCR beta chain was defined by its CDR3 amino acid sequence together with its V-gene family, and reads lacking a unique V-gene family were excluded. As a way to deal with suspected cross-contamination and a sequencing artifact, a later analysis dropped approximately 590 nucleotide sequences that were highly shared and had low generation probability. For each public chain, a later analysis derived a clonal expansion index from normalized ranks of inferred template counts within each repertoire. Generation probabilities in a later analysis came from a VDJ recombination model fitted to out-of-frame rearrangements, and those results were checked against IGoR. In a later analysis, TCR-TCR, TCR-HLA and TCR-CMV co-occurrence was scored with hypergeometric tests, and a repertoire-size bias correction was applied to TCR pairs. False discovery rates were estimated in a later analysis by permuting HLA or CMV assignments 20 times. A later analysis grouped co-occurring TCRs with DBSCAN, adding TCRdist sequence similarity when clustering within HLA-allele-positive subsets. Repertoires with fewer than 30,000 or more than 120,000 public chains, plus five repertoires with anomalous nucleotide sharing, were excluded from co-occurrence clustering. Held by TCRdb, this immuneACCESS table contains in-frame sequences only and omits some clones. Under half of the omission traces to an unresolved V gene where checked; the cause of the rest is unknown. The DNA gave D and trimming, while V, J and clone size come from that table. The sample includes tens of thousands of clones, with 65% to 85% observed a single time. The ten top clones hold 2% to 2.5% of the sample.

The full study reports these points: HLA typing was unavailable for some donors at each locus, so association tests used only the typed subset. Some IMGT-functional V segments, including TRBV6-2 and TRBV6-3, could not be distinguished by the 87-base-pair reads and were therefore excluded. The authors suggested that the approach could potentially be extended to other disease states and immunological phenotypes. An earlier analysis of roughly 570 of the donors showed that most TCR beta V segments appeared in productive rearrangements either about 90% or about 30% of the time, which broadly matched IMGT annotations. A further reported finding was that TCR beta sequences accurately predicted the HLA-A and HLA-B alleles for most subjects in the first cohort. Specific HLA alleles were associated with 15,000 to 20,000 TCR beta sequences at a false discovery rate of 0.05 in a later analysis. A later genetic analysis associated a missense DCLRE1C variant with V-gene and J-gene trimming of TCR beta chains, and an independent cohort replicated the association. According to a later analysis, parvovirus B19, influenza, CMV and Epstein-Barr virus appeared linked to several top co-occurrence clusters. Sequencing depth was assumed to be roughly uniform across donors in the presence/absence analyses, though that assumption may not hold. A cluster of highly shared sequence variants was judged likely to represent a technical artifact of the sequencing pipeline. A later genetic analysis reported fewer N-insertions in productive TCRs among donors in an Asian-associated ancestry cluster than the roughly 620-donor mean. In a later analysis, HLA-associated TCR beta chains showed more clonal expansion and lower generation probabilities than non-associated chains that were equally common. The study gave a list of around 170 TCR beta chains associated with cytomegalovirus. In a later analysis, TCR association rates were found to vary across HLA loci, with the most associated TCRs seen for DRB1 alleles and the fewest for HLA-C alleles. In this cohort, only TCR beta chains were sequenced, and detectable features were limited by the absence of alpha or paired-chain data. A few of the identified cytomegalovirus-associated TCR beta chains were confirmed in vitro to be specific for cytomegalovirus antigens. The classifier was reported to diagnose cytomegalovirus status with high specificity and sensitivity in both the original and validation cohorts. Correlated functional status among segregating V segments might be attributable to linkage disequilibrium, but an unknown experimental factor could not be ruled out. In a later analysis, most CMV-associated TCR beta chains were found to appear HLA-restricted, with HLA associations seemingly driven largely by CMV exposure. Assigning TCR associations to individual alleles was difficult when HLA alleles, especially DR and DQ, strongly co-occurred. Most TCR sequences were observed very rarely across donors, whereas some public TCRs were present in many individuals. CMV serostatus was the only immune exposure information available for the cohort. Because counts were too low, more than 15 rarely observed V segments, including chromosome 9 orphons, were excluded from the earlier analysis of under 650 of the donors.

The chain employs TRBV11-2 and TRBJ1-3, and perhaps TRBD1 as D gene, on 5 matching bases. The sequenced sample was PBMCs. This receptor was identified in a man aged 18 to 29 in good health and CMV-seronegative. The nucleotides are TGTGCCAGCAGCTTAGAAGGCAGGGAAGTATATTTT. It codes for CASSLEGREVYF.